What follows are 14 T cell receptor beta chains derived from one specimen sequenced in a study of cytomegalovirus exposure and HLA in healthy donors. The PCR contained 60 Vbeta and 13 Jbeta primers. The data were produced by immunoSEQ multiplex PCR, yet TCRdb's version contains in-frame clones alone and is incomplete. This table has under 170,000 clones, 75% to 85% appearing once. Sequencing was performed on PBMCs. These receptors all come from a man in his fifties in good health and CMV-seropositive.

The chain is built from TRBV7-9 and TRBJ2-1; the match to TRBD1 covers 9 bases. The length of the CDR3 is 15 residues. V was pared by 5 bases and J by 8 bases, with 10 bases of the junction left unmatched. Germline V CDR1 and CDR2: SEHNR, FQNEAQ (reference sequence). CDR3 in amino acids: CASSPRTGAVYEQFF. The CDR3 DNA follows: TGTGCCAGCAGCCCCCGGACAGGGGCGGTATATGAGCAGTTCTTC.

This chain joins TRBV28 and TRBJ1-4; D is perhaps TRBD1 (5 bases). Germline CDR1 is MDHEN and CDR2 is SYDVKM. V was pared by 6 bases and J by 8 bases, with 13 bases between. There are 13 residues in the CDR3. CDR3 residues: CASSLTGDEKLFF. The DNA of the CDR3 is TGTGCCAGCAGCCTTACAGGAGACGAAAAACTGTTTTTT.

The DNA for the CDR3 is TGCAGCGTTGAGCTGGACAGAGGAGCTTTCTTT. This encodes CSVELDRGAFF. The chain has TRBV29-1 and TRBJ1-1; weak D call: TRBD1 (6 bases). V lost 3 bases to trimming and J lost 10 bases, with 12 bases between them. Per the germline V gene, CDR1 is SQVTM and CDR2 is ANQGSEA. The CDR3 totals 11 residues. The variable domain in full, completed from reference TRBV29-1 and TRBJ1-1, reads SAVISQKPSRDICQRGTSLTIQCQVDSQVTMMFWYRQQPGQSLTLIATANQGSEATYESGFVIDKFPISRPNLTFSTLTVSNMSPEDSSIYLCSVELDRGAFFGQGTRLTVV.

CDR3 sequence (DNA): TGTGCCAGCAGTGAATCAATTTTAGGCAGGGGAGAGACCCAGTACTTC. Its translation is CASSESILGRGETQYF. This chain joins TRBV6-1 and TRBJ2-5, with D perhaps TRBD1 (6 bases). Germline CDR1 MNHNS, CDR2 SASEGT. The CDR3 covers 16 residues. The ends were cut back, 2 bases at V and 4 bases at J, with 17 bases in the middle.

CDR3 protein: CASSVETQYF. For the CDR3, the DNA is TGTGCCAGCAGCGTGGAGACCCAGTACTTC. The chain joins TRBV6-1 to TRBJ2-5; D unresolved. The V gene's germline CDR1 is MNHNS and CDR2 SASEGT. Trimming took off 6 bases at V and 5 bases at J, with 4 bases between the two ends. The CDR3 sequence is 10 residues long.

As DNA, the CDR3 is TGTGCCAGCAGTTTCAGCGGGCTAAGCCAGCCCCAGCATTTT. This translates into CASSFSGLSQPQHF. The V gene is TRBV27, the J gene TRBJ1-5; D not certain. The CDR3 loop spans 14 amino acids. The V end was cut by 3 bases, the J end by 7 bases, with 13 bases between. Germline assignment: CDR1 MNHEY and CDR2 SMNVEV (reference sequence).

V usage is TRBV4-1 and J usage is TRBJ2-2, with D possibly TRBD1 on 5 matching bases. Germline CDR1 and CDR2: MGHRA and YSYEKL. The V end was cut by 0 bases, the J end by 1 base, with 12 bases between. This CDR3 is 17 amino acids long. The CDR3 loop is CASSQDRVRGNTGELFF. In DNA, the CDR3 is TGCGCCAGCAGCCAAGACAGGGTTAGGGGGAACACCGGGGAGCTGTTTTTT.

V is TRBV7-9 and J is TRBJ2-5, with TRBD2 matching over 7 bases. The CDR3 totals 13 residues. V was clipped by 4 bases and J by 5 bases; unmatched bases: 4. Germline-derived CDR1 and CDR2 are SEHNR and FQNEAQ (reference sequence). The CDR3 loop reads CASSYAGGETQYF. The CDR3, as DNA: TGTGCCAGCAGCTACGCCGGGGGGGAGACCCAGTACTTC.

The chain links TRBV7-9 to TRBJ1-1; 7 nucleotides agree with TRBD1. Trimming removed 2 bases from V and 3 bases from J; junction bases left unmatched: 6. The CDR3 loop spans 15 amino acids. Germline V CDR1 and CDR2: SEHNR, FQNEAQ (reference sequence). The CDR3 DNA reads as TGTGCCAGCAGCTTACAGACAGGGCGGGACACTGAAGCTTTCTTT. As protein: CASSLQTGRDTEAFF.

The chain links TRBV29-1 to TRBJ2-4, with a weak D call TRBD1 (5 bases). Deletions cut 5 bases from V and 8 bases from J, with 13 bases between. Germline assignment: CDR1 SQVTM and CDR2 ANQGSEA. CDR3 length equals 12 residues. The CDR3 sequence is CSVSLEGDIQYF. As DNA, the CDR3 is TGCAGCGTTTCCTTGGAAGGGGACATTCAGTACTTC.

Here the CDR3 DNA reads TGTGCCAGCAGTGACCCCGAGTACTATGGCTACACCTTC. It translates to CASSDPEYYGYTF. The V call is TRBV6-1, the J call TRBJ1-2; no definite D call. The CDR3 length is 13 residues. Looked up from germline, CDR1 is MNHNS and CDR2 is SASEGT. V was trimmed by 3 bases and J by 3 bases, leaving 8 bases between them.

The chain combines TRBV2 with TRBJ1-4, with TRBD1 identical over 10 bases. The V and J ends lost 6 bases and 7 bases, in that order; junction bases with no gene match: 5. The CDR3 is made up of 14 amino acids. Germline V gene lookup returns CDR1 SNHLY and CDR2 FYNNEI. As DNA, the CDR3 is TGTGCCAGCAGCTCGACAGGGGGCGGTGAAAAACTGTTTTTT. It translates to CASSSTGGGEKLFF.

In this sample, this clone turned up a few times. The chain combines TRBV19 with TRBJ2-7; 8 nucleotides align to TRBD1. J lost 3 bases, V lost 6 bases, and 13 bases had no gene match. Germline V gene lookup returns CDR1 LNHDA and CDR2 SQIVND (reference sequence). The CDR3 loop spans 16 amino acids. The CDR3 region has the DNA TGTGCCAGTAGCGCTGAAGCCGGGACAGGCAACTACGAGCAGTACTTC. The encoded protein is CASSAEAGTGNYEQYF. Looking up the rest from reference TRBV19 and TRBJ2-7 gives the full variable domain: DGGITQSPKYLFRKEGQNVTLSCEQNLNHDAMYWYRQDPGQGLRLIYYSQIVNDFQKGDIAEGYSVSREKKESFPLTVTSAQKNPTAFYLCASSAEAGTGNYEQYFGPGTRLTVT.

V usage is TRBV10-3 and J usage is TRBJ2-7, with 7 bases matching TRBD1. CDR1 and CDR2 from the germline V gene are ENHRY and SYGVKD. Trimming at V came to 5 bases and at J to 2 bases, leaving 6 bases not matched to a gene. The length of the CDR3 is 14 residues. The CDR3 DNA reads as TGTGCCATCAGTTGGGACAGCGGAACCTACGAGCAGTACTTC. Protein sequence: CAISWDSGTYEQYF.